One and the same sample provided the 19 T cell receptor beta chains below, sequenced in a study of T-cell memory formation after mild COVID-19 (dated by TCRdb to 2020 to 2022). Libraries were constructed by 5' RACE. Sequencing was carried out with an Illumina NovaSeq 6000. The public reads were run again by TCRdb, first through fastp at Q25 and then through MiXCR, and only productive beta chains were kept. One record per CDR3 amino acid sequence lists the most common genes and DNA. The sample table lists hundreds of thousands of distinct CDR3 sequences, roughly 15% of them with a count of one. The ten biggest clones cover 2% to 2.5% of the sample. Input material: PBMCs or a T cell subset sorted from them (not recorded which). These receptor sequences come from an adult woman who had mild COVID-19 (a few samples of this study predate the infection). The sample titles of this study are shuffled in the database, so cell type and time point are left out; the donor was told from shared clones.

The rearrangement joins TRBV12-3 or TRBV12-4 to TRBJ2-1, with TRBD1 matching 9 bases. Germline trimming cut 4 bases from V and 10 bases from J; bases unmatched to any gene: 11. The CDR3 has 15 amino acids. For the CDR3, the DNA is TGTGCCAGCAGTTCGGCAGGGGACAGGGCATCCGAGCAGTTCTTC. Protein sequence: CASSSAGDRASEQFF.

The V gene is TRBV12-3 or TRBV12-4, the J gene TRBJ1-2; 11 bases agree with TRBD1. Trimming at V came to 10 bases and at J to 3 bases, leaving 13 bases not matched to a gene. The CDR3 is 16 residues long. CDR3 DNA: TGTGCCATCACTGCCCTCGGACAGGGGGCGTACTATGGCTACACCTTC. It encodes CAITALGQGAYYGYTF.

This clonotype was seen a few times. The CDR3 coding sequence is TGTGCCAGCAGCGAGGGACAGGTCGGCACTGAAGCTTTCTTT. Amino acids: CASSEGQVGTEAFF. The chain recombines TRBV7-3 with TRBJ1-1, with 8 bases that match TRBD1. The V and J ends lost 5 bases and 4 bases, in that order; junction bases with no gene match: 6. Per germline, CDR1 SGHTA and CDR2 FQGTGA. The CDR3 extends over 14 amino acids.

There are a few counts of this clonotype. The rearrangement uses TRBV5-1 and TRBJ2-7; D perhaps matches TRBD1 (6 bases). CDR1 is SGHRS and CDR2 is YFSETQ in the germline V gene. The CDR3 spans 14 residues. V was clipped by 0 bases and J by 2 bases, with 9 bases between them. The CDR3 here is CASSLGQETYEQYF. In nucleotides, the CDR3 is TGCGCCAGCAGCTTGGGACAGGAGACCTACGAGCAGTACTTC.

This clonotype was counted ten times or more. The chain joins TRBV11-1 to TRBJ2-1; D is perhaps TRBD2 (6 bases). This CDR3 spans 11 amino acids. Germline V CDR1 and CDR2: SGHAT, FQDESV (reference sequence). V gave up 6 bases and J gave up 9 bases, with 9 bases separating them. The CDR3 DNA reads as TGTGCCAGCAGTAGCGGAGGTGAGCAGTTCTTC. It specifies CASSSGGEQFF. Based on the CDR3 plus reference TRBV11-1 and TRBJ2-1, the full variable domain is EAEVAQSPRYKITEKSQAVAFWCDPISGHATLYWYRQILGQGPELLVQFQDESVVDDSQLPKDRFSAERLKGVDSTLKIQPAELGDSAMYLCASSSGGEQFFGPGTRLTVL.

The rearrangement joins TRBV18 to TRBJ2-3; the match to TRBD2 covers 8 bases. Germline CDR1 reads KGHSH; CDR2 reads LQKENI. This CDR3 has 16 residues. V lost 1 base, J lost 4 bases, and 7 bases stayed unmatched. CDR3 DNA: TGTGCCAGCTCACCACTCGAGCGGGGGCCGGCAGATACGCAGTATTTT. It is translated as CASSPLERGPADTQYF.

This clonotype was recorded a few times. This CDR3 reads CASSPPGDLGRTYSNQPQHF. CDR3 in DNA: TGTGCCAGCAGTCCTCCGGGAGACCTCGGGCGCACGTATAGCAATCAGCCCCAGCATTTT. The chain carries TRBV6-5 and TRBJ1-5; D remains ambiguous. Between the trimmed V and J ends, which lost 5 bases and 0 bases, there was a span of 26 bases. Per the germline V gene, CDR1 is MNHEY and CDR2 is SVGAGI. The CDR3 has 20 residues.

This clonotype was counted between two and nine times. The chain is built from TRBV15 and TRBJ2-7; the D gene is possibly TRBD2 (6 bases). Trimming shortened V by 3 bases and J by 7 bases, and 16 bases separated the two germline ends. The V gene's germline CDR1 is LNHNV and CDR2 YYDKDF (reference sequence). CDR3 length: 14 residues. DNA of the CDR3: TGTGCCACCAGCAGCCAAAGCGGGTTAGGTGAGCAGTACTTC. Its protein is CATSSQSGLGEQYF.

The chain couples TRBV27 to TRBJ2-5; TRBD2 agrees at 9 bases. The CDR3 loop spans 15 amino acids. Germline loops: CDR1 MNHEY, CDR2 SMNVEV (reference sequence). V lost 4 bases and J lost 5; bases outside the gene matches: 8. The CDR3 region has the DNA TGTGCCAGCAGTTCCTTAGCGGGGGTCTATGAGACCCAGTACTTC. Translating gives CASSSLAGVYETQYF.

The chain uses TRBV6-1 and TRBJ2-4; 7 nucleotides match TRBD1. The CDR3 contains 14 residues. Germline CDR1 MNHNS, CDR2 SASEGT. The trim removed 7 bases at V and 0 bases at J, leaving 3 bases unmatched. The CDR3 protein is CASTQGVAKNIQYF. The CDR3 DNA is TGTGCCAGCACCCAGGGGGTAGCCAAAAACATTCAGTACTTC.

V usage is TRBV12-3 or TRBV12-4 and J usage is TRBJ1-5; tentative D call: TRBD1 (5 bases). The CDR3 totals 16 residues. With 2 bases removed from V and 4 bases from J, the gap between germline ends came to 15 bases. CDR3: CASSLLWGSRNQPQHF. CDR3 sequence (DNA): TGTGCCAGCAGTTTATTGTGGGGGTCAAGGAATCAGCCCCAGCATTTT.

This clonotype was detected once. This chain uses TRBV6-2 or TRBV6-3 with TRBJ1-5; 7 nucleotides agree with TRBD1. The CDR3 runs to 14 residues. Germline CDR1 MNHEY, CDR2 SVGEGT. V trimming: 7 bases; J trimming: 2 bases; junction bases outside the gene matches: 5. DNA of the CDR3: TGTGCCAGCAAGGACGGACAGGGCAATCAGCCCCAGCATTTT. Translating it yields CASKDGQGNQPQHF.

This clonotype was picked up a small number of times. The chain carries TRBV11-2 and TRBJ2-1, with 11 bases aligning to TRBD2. The junction had 14 bases not matched to a gene; V was cut back by 5 bases and J by 5 bases. Germline V gives CDR1 SGHAT, CDR2 FQNNGV. The CDR3 is 18 residues long. In DNA, the CDR3 is TGTGCCAGCAGCCCTTGGGGTTTAGCGGGAGGGGTGAACAATGAGCAGTTCTTC. Amino acids: CASSPWGLAGGVNNEQFF.

The chain has TRBV9 and TRBJ2-1, with 7 bases identical to TRBD2. The germline V gene encodes CDR1 SGDLS and CDR2 YYNGEE. The CDR3 is made up of 13 amino acids. Unmatched junction bases numbered 3, after V lost 0 bases and J lost 9 bases. CDR3 sequence reads: CASSVGSGAEQFF. In nucleotides, the CDR3 is TGTGCCAGCAGCGTAGGAAGCGGGGCTGAGCAGTTCTTC. Complete variable domain (other parts from reference TRBV9 and TRBJ2-1): DSGVTQTPKHLITATGQRVTLRCSPRSGDLSVYWYQQSLDQGLQFLIQYYNGEERAKGNILERFSAQQFPDLHSELNLSSLELGDSALYFCASSVGSGAEQFFGPGTRLTVL.

The table lists this clonotype with a few counts. The chain uses TRBV18 and TRBJ1-2; D remains ambiguous. Germline V gives CDR1 KGHSH, CDR2 LQKENI. The CDR3 runs 12 residues. With 6 bases removed from V and 8 bases from J, the gap between germline ends came to 13 bases. This CDR3 is CASSLPGGGYTF. For the CDR3, the DNA is TGTGCCAGCTCCCTACCCGGCGGGGGCTACACCTTC.

The chain is built from TRBV7-8 and TRBJ2-7, with 11 bases identical to TRBD2. V was clipped by 5 bases and J by 5 bases; unmatched bases: 8. The length of the CDR3 is 15 residues. Looked up from germline, CDR1 is SGHVS and CDR2 is FQNEAQ. CDR3 coding DNA: TGTGCCAGCAGCCATAGCGGGAGGGCCGGCCACGAGCAGTACTTC. Translating it yields CASSHSGRAGHEQYF.

Written as DNA, the CDR3 is TGTGCCAGCTCACCATCGGGACAGGGAAAAGAGACCCAGTACTTC. Its translation: CASSPSGQGKETQYF. V gene TRBV18 combines with J gene TRBJ2-5; 9 nucleotides agree with TRBD1. CDR1 and CDR2 (germline): KGHSH, LQKENI. The CDR3 spans 15 residues. With V trimmed by 2 bases and J by 3 bases, 4 bases remained unmatched.

This clonotype was counted only a few times. The genes are TRBV6-6 and TRBJ1-1; 7 nucleotides match TRBD1. Germline CDR1 is MNHNY and CDR2 is SVGAGI (reference sequence). The CDR3 contains 14 residues. V lost 7 bases and J lost 8; bases outside the gene matches: 13. The CDR3 nucleotides are TGTGCCAGCAATAAGGGGGCTACGGGGAGAGAAGCTTTCTTT. Protein product: CASNKGATGREAFF.

This clonotype was counted many times. This sequence joins TRBV4-1 and TRBJ2-7; TRBD1 is a possible D gene (6 bases). Germline values: CDR1 MGHRA, CDR2 YSYEKL. The CDR3 runs to 14 residues. Trimming removed 2 bases from V and 6 bases from J, with 14 bases in between. The CDR3 DNA reads as TGCGCCAGCAGCCAAATCCACAGGGTGGCCGAGCAGTACTTC. As protein: CASSQIHRVAEQYF.